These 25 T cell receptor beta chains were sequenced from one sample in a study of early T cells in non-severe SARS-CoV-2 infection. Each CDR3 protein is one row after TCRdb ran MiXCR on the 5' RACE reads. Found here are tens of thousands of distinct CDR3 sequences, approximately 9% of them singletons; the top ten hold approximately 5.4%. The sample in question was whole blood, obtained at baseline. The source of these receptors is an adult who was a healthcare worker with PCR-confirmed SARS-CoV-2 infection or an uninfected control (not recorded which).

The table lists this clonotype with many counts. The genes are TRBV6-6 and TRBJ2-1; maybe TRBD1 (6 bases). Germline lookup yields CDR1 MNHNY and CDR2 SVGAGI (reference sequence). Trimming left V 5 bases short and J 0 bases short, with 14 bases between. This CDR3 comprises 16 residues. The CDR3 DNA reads TGTGCCAGCAGTAGAAAGAAGGGGGACTCCTACAATGAGCAGTTCTTC. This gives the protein CASSRKKGDSYNEQFF.

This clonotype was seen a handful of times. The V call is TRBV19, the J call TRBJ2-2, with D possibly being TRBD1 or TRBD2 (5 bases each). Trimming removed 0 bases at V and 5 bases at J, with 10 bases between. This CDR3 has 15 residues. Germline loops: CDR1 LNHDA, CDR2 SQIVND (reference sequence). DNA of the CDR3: TGTGCCAGTAGTATAGATAAGTGGGGGACCGGGGAGCTGTTTTTT. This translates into CASSIDKWGTGELFF.

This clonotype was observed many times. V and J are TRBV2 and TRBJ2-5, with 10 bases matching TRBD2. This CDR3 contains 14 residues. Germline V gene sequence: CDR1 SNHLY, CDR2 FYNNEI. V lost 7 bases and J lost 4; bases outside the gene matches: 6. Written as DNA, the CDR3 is TGTGCCAGCACCGTCCTAGCGGGAGCAGAGACCCAGTACTTC. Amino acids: CASTVLAGAETQYF.

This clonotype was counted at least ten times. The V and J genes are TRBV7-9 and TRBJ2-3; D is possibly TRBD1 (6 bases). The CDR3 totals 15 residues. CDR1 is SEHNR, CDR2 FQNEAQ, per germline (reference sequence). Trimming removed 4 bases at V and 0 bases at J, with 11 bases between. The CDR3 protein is CASSSRQASTDTQYF. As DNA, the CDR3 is TGTGCCAGCAGCTCAAGACAGGCTAGCACAGATACGCAGTATTTT. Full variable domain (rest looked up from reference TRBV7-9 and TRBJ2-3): DTGVSQNPRHKITKRGQNVTFRCDPISEHNRLYWYRQTLGQGPEFLTYFQNEAQLEKSRLLSDRFSAERPKGSFSTLEIQRTEQGDSAMYLCASSSRQASTDTQYFGPGTRLTVL.

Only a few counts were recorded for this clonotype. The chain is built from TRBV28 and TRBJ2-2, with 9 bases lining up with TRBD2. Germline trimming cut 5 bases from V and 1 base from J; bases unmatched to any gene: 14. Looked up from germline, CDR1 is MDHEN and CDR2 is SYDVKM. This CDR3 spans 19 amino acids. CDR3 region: CASSQGGLARFLNTGELFF. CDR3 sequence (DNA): TGTGCCAGCAGTCAAGGAGGACTAGCGAGATTCTTGAACACCGGGGAGCTGTTTTTT.

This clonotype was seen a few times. CDR3 region: CASSPPASGAYEQYF. CDR3 DNA sequence: TGTGCCAGCAGCCCCCCGGCTAGCGGAGCCTACGAGCAGTACTTC. The J gene is TRBJ2-7, the V gene TRBV11-2; 7 bases align to TRBD2. This CDR3 has 15 residues. Germline CDR1 SGHAT, CDR2 FQNNGV. V lost 5 bases, J lost 2 bases, and 9 bases stayed unmatched.

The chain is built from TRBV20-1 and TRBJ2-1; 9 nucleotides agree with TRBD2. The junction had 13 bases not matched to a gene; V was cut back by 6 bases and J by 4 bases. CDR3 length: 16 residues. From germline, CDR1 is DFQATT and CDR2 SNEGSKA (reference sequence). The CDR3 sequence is CSASLGTSWSYNEQFF. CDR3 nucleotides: TGCAGTGCCTCCCTCGGGACTAGCTGGTCATACAATGAGCAGTTCTTC.

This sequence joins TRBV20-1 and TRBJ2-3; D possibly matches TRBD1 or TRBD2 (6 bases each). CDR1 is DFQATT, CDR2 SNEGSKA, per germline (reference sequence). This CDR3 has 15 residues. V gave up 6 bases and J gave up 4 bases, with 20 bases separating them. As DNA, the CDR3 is TGCAGTGCCAGATCGAGACCGGGGGCCCCAGATACGCAGTATTTT. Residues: CSARSRPGAPDTQYF.

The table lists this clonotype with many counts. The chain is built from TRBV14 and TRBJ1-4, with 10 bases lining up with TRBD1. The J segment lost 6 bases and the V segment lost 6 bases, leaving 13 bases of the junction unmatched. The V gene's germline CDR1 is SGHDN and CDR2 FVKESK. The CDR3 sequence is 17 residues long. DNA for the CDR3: TGTGCCAGCAGTCTCACGGGACAGGGGTTTTTTGATGAAAAACTGTTTTTT. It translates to CASSLTGQGFFDEKLFF.

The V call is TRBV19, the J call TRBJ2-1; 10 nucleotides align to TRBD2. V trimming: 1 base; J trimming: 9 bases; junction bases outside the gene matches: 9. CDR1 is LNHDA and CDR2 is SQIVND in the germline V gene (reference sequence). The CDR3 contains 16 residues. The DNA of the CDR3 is TGTGCCAGTAGTATAGGGAAAGCGGGGGGGCCTAGTGAGCAGTTCTTC. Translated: CASSIGKAGGPSEQFF.

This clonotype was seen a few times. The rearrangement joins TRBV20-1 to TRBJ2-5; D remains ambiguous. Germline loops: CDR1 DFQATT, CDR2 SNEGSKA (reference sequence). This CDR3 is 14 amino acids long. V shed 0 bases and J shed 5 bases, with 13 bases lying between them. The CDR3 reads CSARDLGYLETQYF. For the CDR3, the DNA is TGCAGTGCTAGAGATCTCGGCTACCTGGAGACCCAGTACTTC.

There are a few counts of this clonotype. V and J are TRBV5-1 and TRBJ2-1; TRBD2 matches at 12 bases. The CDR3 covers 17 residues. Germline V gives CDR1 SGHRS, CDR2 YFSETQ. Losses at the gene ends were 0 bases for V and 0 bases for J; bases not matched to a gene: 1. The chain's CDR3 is CASSLGTSGTSYNEQFF. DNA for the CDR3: TGCGCCAGCAGCTTGGGGACTAGCGGGACCTCCTACAATGAGCAGTTCTTC.

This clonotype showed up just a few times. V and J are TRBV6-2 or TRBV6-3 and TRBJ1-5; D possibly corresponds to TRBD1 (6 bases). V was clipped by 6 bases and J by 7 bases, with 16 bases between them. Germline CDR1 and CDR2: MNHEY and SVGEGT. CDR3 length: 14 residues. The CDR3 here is CASRLQGTGQPQHF. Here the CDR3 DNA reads TGTGCCAGCAGGTTACAGGGCACGGGGCAGCCCCAGCATTTT.

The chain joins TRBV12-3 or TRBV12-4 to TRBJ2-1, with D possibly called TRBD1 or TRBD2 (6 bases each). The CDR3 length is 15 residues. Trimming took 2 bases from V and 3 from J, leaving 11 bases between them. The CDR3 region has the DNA TGTGCCAGCAGTTTACAACAGGGACTCTACAATGAGCAGTTCTTC. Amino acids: CASSLQQGLYNEQFF.

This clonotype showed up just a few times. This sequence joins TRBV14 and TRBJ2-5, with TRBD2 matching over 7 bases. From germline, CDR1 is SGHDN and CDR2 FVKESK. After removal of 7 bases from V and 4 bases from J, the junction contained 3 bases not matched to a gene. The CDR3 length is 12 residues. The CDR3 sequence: CASNSGGETQYF. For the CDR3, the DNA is TGTGCCAGCAACTCGGGGGGAGAGACCCAGTACTTC.

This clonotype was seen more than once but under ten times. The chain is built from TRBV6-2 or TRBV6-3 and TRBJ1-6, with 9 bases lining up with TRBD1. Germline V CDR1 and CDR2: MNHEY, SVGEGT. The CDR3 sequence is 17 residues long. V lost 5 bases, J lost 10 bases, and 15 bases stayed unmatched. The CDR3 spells CASSLSSGTGNRSPLHF. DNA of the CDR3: TGTGCCAGCAGTCTCTCTAGCGGGACAGGGAATCGCTCACCCCTCCACTTT.

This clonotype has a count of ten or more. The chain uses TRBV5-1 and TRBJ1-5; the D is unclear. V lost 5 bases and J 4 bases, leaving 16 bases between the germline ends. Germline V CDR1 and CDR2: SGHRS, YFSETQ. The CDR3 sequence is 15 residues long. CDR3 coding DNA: TGCGCCAGCAGATCCGGACCGTTAGATAATCAGCCCCAGCATTTT. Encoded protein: CASRSGPLDNQPQHF.

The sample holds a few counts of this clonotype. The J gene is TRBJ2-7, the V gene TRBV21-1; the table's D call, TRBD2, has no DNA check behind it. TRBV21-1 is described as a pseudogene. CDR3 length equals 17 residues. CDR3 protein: CASSKIFRLAGSYEQYF. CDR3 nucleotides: TGTGCCAGCAGCAAGATCTTTCGGCTAGCGGGATCCTACGAGCAGTACTTC.

The DNA for the CDR3 is TGTGCCAGCAGCCTACCTACAGGGTCCTACGAGCAGTACTTC. It yields the protein CASSLPTGSYEQYF. The chain recombines TRBV11-2 with TRBJ2-7, with D possibly TRBD1 on 6 matching bases. Per germline, CDR1 SGHAT and CDR2 FQNNGV. The CDR3 runs 14 residues. V was trimmed by 5 bases and J by 1 base, leaving 12 bases between them.

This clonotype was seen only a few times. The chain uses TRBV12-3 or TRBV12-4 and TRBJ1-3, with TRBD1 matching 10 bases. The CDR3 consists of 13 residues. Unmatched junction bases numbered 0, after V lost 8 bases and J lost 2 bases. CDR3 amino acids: CASDRGPGNTIYF. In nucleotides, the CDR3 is TGTGCCAGCGACAGGGGGCCTGGAAACACCATATATTTT.

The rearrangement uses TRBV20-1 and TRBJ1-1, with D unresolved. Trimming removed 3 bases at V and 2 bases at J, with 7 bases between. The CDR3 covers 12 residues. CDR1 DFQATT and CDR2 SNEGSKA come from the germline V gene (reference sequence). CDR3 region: CSARNTNTEAFF. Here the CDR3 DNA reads TGCAGTGCTAGGAACACCAACACTGAAGCTTTCTTT.

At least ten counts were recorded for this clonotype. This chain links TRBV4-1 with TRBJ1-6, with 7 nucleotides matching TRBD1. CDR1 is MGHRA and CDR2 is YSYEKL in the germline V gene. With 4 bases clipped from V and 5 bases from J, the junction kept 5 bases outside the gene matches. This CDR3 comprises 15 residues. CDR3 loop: CASSPGTVNNSPLHF. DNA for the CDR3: TGCGCCAGCAGCCCTGGGACAGTGAATAATTCACCCCTCCACTTT.

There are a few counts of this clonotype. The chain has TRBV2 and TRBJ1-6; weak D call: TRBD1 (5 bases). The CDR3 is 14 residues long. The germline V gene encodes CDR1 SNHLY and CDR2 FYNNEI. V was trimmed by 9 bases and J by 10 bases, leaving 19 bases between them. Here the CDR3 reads CASIPGTYYSPLHF. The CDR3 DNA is TGTGCCAGTATCCCCGGGACTTATTACTCACCCCTCCACTTT.

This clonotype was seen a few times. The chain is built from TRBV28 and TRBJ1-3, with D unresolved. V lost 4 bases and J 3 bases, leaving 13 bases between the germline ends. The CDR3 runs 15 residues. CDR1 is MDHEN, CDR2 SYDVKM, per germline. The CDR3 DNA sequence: TGTGCCAGCAGTTCGGCCGGAGCGGATGGAAACACCATATATTTT. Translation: CASSSAGADGNTIYF.

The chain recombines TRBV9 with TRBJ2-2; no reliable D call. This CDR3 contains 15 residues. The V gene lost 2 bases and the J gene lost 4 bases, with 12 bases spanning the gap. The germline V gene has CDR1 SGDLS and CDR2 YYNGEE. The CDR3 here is CASSVTPDGTGELFF. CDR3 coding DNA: TGTGCCAGCAGCGTGACCCCGGATGGCACCGGGGAGCTGTTTTTT.